This TCR beta chain stems from a study of blood T cell repertoires in COVID-19. Study-level information: Sample material is recorded as cDNA or gDNA derived from T cells, B-cell-depleted T cells, or PBMCs.

Clinical history as reported by participants underpinned cohort assignment. The sample holds one count of this clone. In the source study's methods: Nucleated cell number was recorded as an estimate derived from reference gene primer amplification. Libraries were prepared by immunoSEQ multiplex PCR; TCRdb keeps only in-frame clonotypes and omits some of them. The D gene and trimming were derived from the DNA, and the V and J assignments and clone size from that table. The sample contains some 390,000 clones, 85% to 90% of which appear only once. This CDR3 has 15 residues. Germline V lookup: CDR1 MNHEY, CDR2 SMNVEV (reference sequence). Trimming removed 0 bases at V and 0 bases at J, with 6 bases between.

V is TRBV27 and J is TRBJ1-5; D remains ambiguous. This TCR was recovered from a man under 40 who had recovered from COVID-19. Sequenced sample: PBMCs or T cells enriched from blood (not recorded which). The CDR3 loop is CASSLSSRSNQPQHF. Written as DNA, the CDR3 is TGTGCCAGCAGTTTATCTAGCCGTAGCAATCAGCCCCAGCATTTT.